This T cell receptor beta chain was sequenced during a study of T-cell memory formation after mild COVID-19. V was clipped by 5 bases and J by 2 bases; unmatched bases: 9. The CDR3 is made up of 16 amino acids. TCRdb ran MiXCR on the 5' RACE reads and lists one entry per CDR3 protein. The data show hundreds of thousands of distinct CDR3 sequences, about 20% seen once. This chain joins TRBV12-3 or TRBV12-4 and TRBJ1-3, with 7 bases lining up with TRBD1. The receptor's source is an adult woman who had mild COVID-19 (a few samples of this study predate the infection). Cell type and time point are not known. Material: PBMCs or a T cell subset sorted from them (not recorded which). The CDR3 sequence: CASSRLGQLAGNTIYF. CDR3 sequence (DNA): TGTGCCAGCAGTCGATTGGGACAGCTGGCTGGAAACACCATATATTTT.